The TCR beta chain described here comes from a study of T cells in Graves' hyperthyroidism and ophthalmopathy. Study-level results: Blood also contained most expanded thyroid clonotypes above 0.001.

The CDR3 totals 14 residues. V dropped 0 bases and J dropped 2 bases, with 8 bases sitting between them. The V gene's germline CDR1 is GTSNPN and CDR2 SVGIG (reference sequence). With regard to this clonotype: Its antigen is undetermined.

Stable Graves' hyperthyroidism denoted no ophthalmopathy progression over 18 months. The TCR beta CDR3 regions underwent amplification using RNA transcripts as the source. In the first-round RT-PCR of the TCR CDR3, the HTBI primer set was used. TCRdb independently ran MiXCR on the multiplex PCR reads; one entry per CDR3 protein. This sample carries approximately 640,000 distinct CDR3 sequences, about 18% of them seen once, and the ten largest clones take 15%. This TCR was recovered from a man aged 50 to 59 with Graves' hyperthyroidism. The chain combines TRBV30 with TRBJ1-5; D is ambiguous. The sequenced material came from blood. This CDR3 is CAWSVTSGNQPQHF. Here the CDR3 DNA reads TGTGCCTGGAGTGTAACCAGCGGCAATCAGCCCCAGCATTTT.